One and the same sample provided the 18 T cell receptor beta chains below, sequenced in a study of tumor and adjacent non-tumor tissue in lung cancer. TCRbeta libraries were built with three rounds of nested PCR, modified from ARM-PCR. MiXCR, run by TCRdb on the multiplex PCR reads, gives a single entry per CDR3 protein. This table holds 77,000 or so distinct CDR3 sequences, 77% found once. The template was RNA from unsorted bulk tissue. Material for sequencing was lung tumor tissue. The receptors stem from a woman between 45 and 60 years old with non-small cell lung cancer.

A remark on this clonotype: A junction end diverges from the germline sequence, so it may reflect a read error. This chain uses TRBV4-1 with TRBJ2-5, with D perhaps matching TRBD1 (5 bases). CDR1 is MGHRA, CDR2 YSYEKL, per germline. The CDR3 is 15 amino acids. Here the CDR3 DNA reads TGTGTCAGCAGCCAAGTGCAGGGCCCACAAGAGACCCAGTGCTTC. Amino acid sequence: CVSSQVQGPQETQCF.

This clonotype was observed many times. The rearrangement uses TRBV5-1 and TRBJ1-2, with 7 bases fitting TRBD1. With 0 bases clipped from V and 6 bases from J, the junction kept 5 bases outside the gene matches. The germline V gene encodes CDR1 SGHRS and CDR2 YFSETQ. The CDR3 runs to 14 residues. In DNA form, the CDR3 reads TGCGCCAGCAGCTTGGATTCAGGGGGAGATGGCTACACCTTC. This encodes CASSLDSGGDGYTF.

Note on this clonotype: At one end, the junction sequence differs from germline, possibly due to a read error. The chain has TRBV6-1 and TRBJ2-1; 8 positions agree with TRBD1. CDR1 MNHNS and CDR2 SASEGT come from the germline V gene. This CDR3 has 16 amino acids. CDR3: CASSEITGTGGSEHFF. CDR3 sequence (DNA): TGCGCCAGCAGTGAAATTACCGGGACAGGAGGAAGTGAGCACTTCTTC.

As regards this clonotype: This may be a read error: a much more frequent sequence differs by one nucleotide. This rearrangement joins TRBV20-1 to TRBJ2-1, with a possible D match to TRBD2 (6 bases). The CDR3 is 14 amino acids. In germline, CDR1 is DFQATT, CDR2 SNEGSKA (reference sequence). CDR3 nucleotides: TGCAGTACTAGGTCAGGCGGGAACGTGAATGAGCAGTTCTTC. It is translated as CSTRSGGNVNEQFF.

The chain links TRBV5-1 to TRBJ2-7, with D perhaps matching TRBD1 (5 bases). This CDR3 has 11 residues. V was cut by 5 bases and J by 7 bases, with 10 bases left in between. Germline V gives CDR1 SGHRS, CDR2 YFSETQ. The CDR3 loop reads CASRTGHEQYF. CDR3 nucleotide sequence: TGCGCCAGCAGGACCGGACATGAGCAGTACTTC.

This clonotype came up many times. The genes are TRBV7-8 and TRBJ2-2, with D maybe TRBD2 (6 bases). Trimming shortened V by 4 bases and J by 6 bases, and 12 bases separated the two germline ends. Germline V gives CDR1 SGHVS, CDR2 FQNEAQ. The CDR3 spans 14 residues. The CDR3 DNA reads TGTGCCAGCAGCTCCGCGACTAGTGCCGGGGAGCTGTTTTTT. Amino acids: CASSSATSAGELFF.

Comment on this clonotype: This may arise from a read error, as a much more abundant clone is one base away. The CDR3 sequence is CATRRGGYTF. Here the CDR3 DNA reads TGCGCCACTCGAAGGGGTGGCTACACCTTC. The rearrangement joins TRBV10-1 to TRBJ1-2; the D gene is possibly TRBD1 (5 bases). The germline V gene encodes CDR1 WNHNN and CDR2 SYGVQD (reference sequence). CDR3 length: 10 residues. The germline V and J ends were trimmed by 10 bases and 7 bases, with 10 bases remaining between them.

This clonotype occurred a few times. A much larger clone sits a single nucleotide away, making a read error possible. The chain links TRBV10-3 to TRBJ1-5; no clear D gene. There are 13 residues in the CDR3. Germline-derived CDR1 and CDR2 are ENHRY and SYGVKD. CDR3 protein: CAISPDGNQPQRF. The CDR3 region has the DNA TGTGCCATCAGCCCCGACGGCAATCAGCCCCAGCGTTTT.

This clonotype has just a few counts. A read error may be the cause here, since a much bigger clone is one base away. This sequence joins TRBV20-1 and TRBJ2-3; TRBD2 matches 7 bases. This CDR3 is 16 amino acids long. CDR1 is DFQATT and CDR2 is SNEGSKA in the germline V gene (reference sequence). The CDR3 region is CNAEPRLAGVTDTQYF. The DNA for the CDR3 is TGCAATGCTGAGCCGCGTTTAGCGGGCGTCACAGATACGCAGTATTTT.

A note on this clonotype: Given a much more abundant clone one base away, this may be a read error. The chain recombines TRBV7-9 with TRBJ2-2; the match to TRBD2 covers 7 bases. The CDR3 is made up of 14 amino acids. Germline CDR1 reads SEHNR; CDR2 reads FQNEAQ (reference sequence). CDR3 region: CASSLGGSAGEPFF. As DNA, the CDR3 is TGTGCCAGCAGCTTAGGCGGGAGCGCCGGGGAGCCGTTTTTT.

As regards this clonotype: Relative to the germline gene, one junction end is altered; a read error may explain this. The J gene is TRBJ2-7, the V gene TRBV6-5; D gene uncertain. Germline CDR1 reads MNHEY; CDR2 reads SVGAGI. This CDR3 contains 13 residues. CDR3 in DNA: TGTGCCAGCAGTTACCCGAGAGGCCACGAGAAGTACTTC. As protein: CASSYPRGHEKYF.

Worth noting for this clonotype: Germline is not matched at one junction end, which may reflect a read error. V gene TRBV30 combines with J gene TRBJ2-3; possible D gene TRBD2, 5 bases. Germline loops: CDR1 GTSNPN, CDR2 SVGIG (reference sequence). The CDR3 contains 19 residues. The CDR3 sequence: CAWSVQDWRLAFSTDAQYF. The CDR3 nucleotides read TGTGCCTGGAGTGTTCAGGACTGGAGATTAGCCTTTAGCACAGATGCGCAGTATTTT.

This CDR3 reads CASSRGQGARTEAFF. Written as DNA, the CDR3 is TGTGCCAGCAGCCGAGGACAGGGGGCCCGAACTGAAGCTTTCTTT. J is TRBJ1-1 and V is TRBV11-2, with TRBD1 matching 11 bases. Germline trimming cut 5 bases from V and 5 bases from J; bases unmatched to any gene: 7. The CDR3 is made up of 15 amino acids. Germline values: CDR1 SGHAT, CDR2 FQNNGV.

Comments on this clonotype: One end of the junction is discordant with germline, which a read error may explain. The genes are TRBV6-6 and TRBJ2-3, with no clear D. CDR3 length equals 14 residues. CDR1 and CDR2 (germline): MNHNY, SVGAGI (reference sequence). CDR3 sequence (DNA): TGTGCCAGCTGTTACTCCCTCTCCGCCGATACGCAGTATTTT. Translation: CASCYSLSADTQYF.

A single count supports this clonotype. One junction end does not reproduce the germline sequence, and a read error may be involved. The chain couples TRBV6-1 to TRBJ2-5, with TRBD1 matching 9 bases. The CDR3 is 16 amino acids. Germline loops: CDR1 MNHNS, CDR2 SASEGT. The CDR3 loop is CANSEAVGQGRGTQYF. The DNA of the CDR3 is TGTGCCAACAGTGAAGCCGTGGGACAGGGAAGAGGGACCCAGTACTTC.

As regards this clonotype: At one end the junction does not follow the germline gene, possibly because of a read error. The chain joins TRBV11-2 to TRBJ1-2, with D tentatively TRBD1 (5 bases). The V gene's germline CDR1 is SGHAT and CDR2 FQNNGV. This CDR3 spans 13 amino acids. CDR3 DNA sequence: TGCGCCAGTAGCCTCATGGTGGGGGACGGCTACACCTTC. Translation gives CASSLMVGDGYTF.

This clonotype was recorded only once. Lacking the conserved final phenylalanine or tryptophan, this CDR3 likely reflects a read error. The chain combines TRBV5-4 with TRBJ2-3; D remains ambiguous. The CDR3 is 14 amino acids. Germline V gene data show CDR1 as SGHNT and CDR2 as YYREEE (reference sequence). This CDR3 is CPSSLVRSTDTQYY. CDR3 nucleotides: TGTCCCAGCAGCTTGGTCCGAAGCACAGATACGCAGTATTAT.

Regarding this clonotype: One end of the junction is discordant with germline, which a read error may explain. The chain recombines TRBV5-6 with TRBJ1-5; 7 bases align to TRBD1. This CDR3 is 14 amino acids long. CDR1 and CDR2 from the germline V gene are SGHDT and YYEEEE. The CDR3 loop reads CASNTGTVNQPQHF. DNA for the CDR3: TGTGCCAGCAATACCGGGACAGTTAATCAGCCCCAACATTTT.